This entry concerns a single T cell receptor beta chain. The antigen is unknown. Sequencing used immunoSEQ multiplex PCR; TCRdb keeps in-frame clones, though not all of them. The table shows more than 50,000 clones, with approximately 87% occurring only once. The data are from a study of OX40 agonist ivuxolimab in advanced cancers. Whole-study results and caveats: Expansion of clones was among the lowest in partial responders at 0.1-3.0 mg/kg.

Germline V lookup: CDR1 MNHEY, CDR2 SMNVEV (reference sequence). The ends were cut back, 3 bases at V and 5 bases at J, with 10 bases in the middle. CDR3 length equals 13 residues. The chain joins TRBV27 to TRBJ2-5; D is undetermined. The receptor was derived from an adult with an advanced solid tumor such as melanoma, head and neck, liver or kidney cancer. This sample comprised CD4+ or CD8+ T cells sorted from blood, obtained in a trial of the OX40 agonist ivuxolimab. CDR3 sequence reads: CASSFGRLETQYF. CDR3 sequence (DNA): TGTGCCAGCAGTTTCGGTCGTTTGGAGACCCAGTACTTC.